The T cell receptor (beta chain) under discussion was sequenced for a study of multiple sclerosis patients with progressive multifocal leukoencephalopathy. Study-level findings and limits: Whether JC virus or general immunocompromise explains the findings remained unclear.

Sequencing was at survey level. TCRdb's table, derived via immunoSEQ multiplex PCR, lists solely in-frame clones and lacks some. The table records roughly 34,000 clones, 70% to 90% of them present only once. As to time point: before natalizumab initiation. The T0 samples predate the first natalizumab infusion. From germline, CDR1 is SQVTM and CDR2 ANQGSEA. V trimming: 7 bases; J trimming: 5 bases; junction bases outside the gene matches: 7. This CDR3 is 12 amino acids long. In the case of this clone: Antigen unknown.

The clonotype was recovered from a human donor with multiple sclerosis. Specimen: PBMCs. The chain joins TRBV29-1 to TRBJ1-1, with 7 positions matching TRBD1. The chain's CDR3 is CSGRQGRTEAFF. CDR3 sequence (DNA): TGCAGCGGAAGACAGGGACGTACTGAAGCTTTCTTT.